The clone carrying this TCR beta chain was recorded a few times. What it binds is unknown. The data stem from a study of T-cell reconstitution after alpha-beta-depleted transplantation in children. Study findings and constraints: In patients about two months after transplant, alpha-beta T cells reportedly arose from several hundred expanded graft clones. Surviving thymic progenitors and recipient T cells were the source of high TCRbeta diversity at day 60 in some patients. Hyperexpanded clones declined; after one year, newly produced T cells mostly supplied diversity.

Unique molecular identifiers featured in how the TCRbeta library was prepared. TCRdb re-called the PCR reads with MiXCR, one entry per CDR3 protein. The table lists hundreds of thousands of distinct CDR3 sequences, roughly 23% of them singletons. Germline assignment: CDR1 LGHDT and CDR2 YNNKEL (reference sequence). V was cut by 2 bases and J by 2 bases, with 5 bases left in between. The CDR3 loop spans 13 amino acids. The chain has TRBV3-1 and TRBJ2-3, with D uncertain. The source of this sequence is a girl aged 2 to 10 with Fanconi anemia, due to receive a stem cell transplant. Sequenced material: PBMCs, taken before TCRalphabeta/CD19-depleted stem cell transplant. The CDR3 DNA reads as TGTGCCAGCAGCCAAACCTACACAGATACGCAGTATTTT. This encodes CASSQTYTDTQYF.